This TCR beta chain was recovered during a study of T-cell memory formation after mild COVID-19. Study results and caveats: Later expanders leaned CD4+, whereas clones that contracted between day 15 and 85 were balanced CD4/CD8.

CDR3 length: 13 residues. V lost 7 bases and J lost 9; bases outside the gene matches: 14. The germline gives CDR1 SQVTM, CDR2 ANQGSEA. Amplification by 5'RACE using constant-segment primers produced TCR alpha and TCR beta cDNA libraries that carried sample barcodes and UMIs. One entry per CDR3 protein, called by TCRdb with MiXCR from the 5' RACE reads. This repertoire shows about half a million distinct CDR3 sequences, about 20% found once; its top ten account for 9% to 15%. In its sample, this clonotype was seen a few times. Antigen: not known. The clonotype comes from an adult woman who had mild COVID-19 (a few samples of this study predate the infection). Cell type and time point are not known. Material for sequencing was PBMCs or a T cell subset sorted from them (not recorded which). This sequence joins TRBV29-1 and TRBJ1-2, with 7 bases aligning to TRBD1. The CDR3 reads CSAWRDSALSYTF. The CDR3 nucleotides read TGCAGCGCTTGGCGGGACAGCGCGTTGAGCTACACCTTC.